This T cell receptor beta chain was obtained from a study of spatial heterogeneity in lung cancer. Study overall: The library had UMIs, and each TCR and UMI pair averaged more than ten raw reads. Findings of the study overall: The estimate shows that only about 6.6% of tumor T cells were covered for alpha and 13% for beta chains. Counts of expanded intratumoral alpha and beta TCRs tracked tumor mutation counts.

V was clipped by 4 bases and J by 6 bases, with 16 bases between them. CDR1 MDHEN and CDR2 SYDVKM come from the germline V gene. The CDR3 spans 14 residues. Each molecule of TCR cDNA was tagged with one unique molecular identifier. TCRdb used MiXCR to reprocess the 5' RACE reads, holding one entry per CDR3 protein. The sample shows 20,000 to 30,000 distinct CDR3 sequences, roughly 8.3% of them seen only once. Time point here: sample taken at primary tumor resection. Whole RNA, isolated from tumor, nontumor lung or frozen PBMC, was sequenced without prior sorting. The table lists this clonotype with many counts. No antigen is known for it.

The clonotype was recovered from a male donor with early-stage non-small cell lung cancer. The material was lung tumor tissue, obtained at surgery. The chain uses TRBV28 and TRBJ2-7; D possibly matches TRBD1 or TRBD2 (6 bases each). The CDR3 region is CASSSGAGRGEQYF. As DNA, the CDR3 is TGTGCCAGCAGTTCGGGGGCAGGTCGGGGCGAGCAGTACTTC.